This T cell receptor beta chain was obtained from a study of blood T cell repertoires in COVID-19 (dated by TCRdb to the early 2020s). As for the study more broadly: Samples covering the acute and convalescent phases of COVID-19 were provided by collaborators in the United States, Italy and Spain. The prospective study material was composed of cDNA or gDNA derived from T cells, B-cell-depleted T cells, or PBMCs. Subjects who had been exposed to COVID-19, were actively infected with it, or had recovered from it provided the deeply sampled blood TCRbeta repertoires that made up the dataset. A freely available public database, intended as a resource for researchers studying the immune response to SARS-CoV-2, is where the repertoires were released. Samples were obtained from the ongoing ImmuneRACE study (first 160 participants) and from 950 to 1,500 subjects provided by 6 global collaborators. Nearly every sample came with metadata listing a de-identified subject ID, COVID-19 status, age in years and sex. HLA class I and class II types, where available, came from metadata supplied by the sample provider rather than from assay-based typing. Overall study results and their limits: How much clinical and demographic metadata was included differed by source and by participant, and the metadata was provided uncurated.

Concerning this clone itself: No antigen is known for it. One base away there is no much larger clone; base qualities are not given.

Participants in the prospective study were aged roughly 18 to 100 years, lived in 20 to 30 United States geographic areas, and enrolled through a virtual design. Cohort assignment in the prospective study relied on participant-reported clinical history from a screening survey and a study questionnaire. For ImmuneRACE Cohort 3, a participant was defined as recovered based on two consecutive negative NP/OP PCR tests, clearance by a healthcare professional, or resolution of symptoms. Each participant in the prospective study had whole blood, serum and a nasopharyngeal or oropharyngeal swab collected by mobile phlebotomists. Participants in the prospective study had the option to provide additional blood draws and questionnaires over a roughly two-month period. Prospective study blood samples were shipped either frozen or at room temperature before DNA extraction. Trimming at the junction amounts to 4 bases on V and 3 bases on J, and the germline ends lie 7 bases apart. There are 13 amino acids in the CDR3, from cysteine to phenylalanine inclusive. Of the read, only the CDR3 DNA is kept; its 39 bases are in frame from base 1. CDR1 and CDR2 (SEHNR, FQNEAQ) derive from the germline V gene (reference sequence).

TCRbeta CDR3 regions were amplified from genomic DNA by means of the immunoSEQ Assay, a bias-controlled multiplex PCR. Per the authors' processing: Nucleated cell counts per sample were estimated from amplification of reference gene primers within the assay. To quantify the absolute abundance of each unique TCRbeta CDR3 rearrangement, sequence reads were collapsed and filtered. For each sample, productive Simpson clonality was calculated as the square root of Simpson's diversity index across productive rearrangements. TCRdb limited this immuneACCESS table to in-frame rearrangements with V and J called. A share of clones is missing; checked studies link under half to unresolved V genes, and the rest is unexplained. V and J calls and clone size are those listed in that table; D and trimming were worked out from the DNA. The sample table shows a few hundred thousand clones, and 84% are seen once. The ten largest make up approximately 6.5% of the sample.

This sequence originates from a woman aged 40-49 years who had recovered from COVID-19. Sequencing was done on a sample of PBMCs or T cells enriched from blood (not recorded which). The chain links TRBV7-9 with TRBJ2-1, with the D gene uncertain. DNA sequence: TGTGCCAGCAGCTCCCCTTTCTACAATGAGCAGTTCTTC. Its amino acids are CASSSPFYNEQFF.